What follows is one TCR beta chain and its context. This entry is derived from a study of blood T cell repertoires in COVID-19. In the study overall: Some COVID-19 samples were acute and others convalescent; all came from the United States, Italy and Spain. In each case, the material was cDNA or gDNA derived from T cells, B-cell-depleted T cells, or PBMCs.

Methods used by the authors: Estimation of nucleated cell counts was performed using reference gene primer amplification. Method: immunoSEQ multiplex PCR; TCRdb's copy keeps in-frame clones and lacks some. From that table come the V and J calls and clone size; the DNA was used to work out D and trimming. The sample has under 300,000 clones, around four fifths seen once. The V end was cut by 2 bases, the J end by 0 bases, with 10 bases between. In germline, CDR1 is SEHNR, CDR2 FQNEAQ (reference sequence). There are 16 residues in the CDR3. Sequencing was done on a sample of peripheral blood. The clonotype originates from a man aged 60 to 69 who had recovered from COVID-19. This sequence joins TRBV7-9 and TRBJ1-4, with D hard to call. This chain's CDR3 is CASSLSAVATNEKLFF. Written as DNA, the CDR3 is TGTGCCAGCAGCTTAAGCGCGGTTGCAACTAATGAAAAACTGTTTTTT.